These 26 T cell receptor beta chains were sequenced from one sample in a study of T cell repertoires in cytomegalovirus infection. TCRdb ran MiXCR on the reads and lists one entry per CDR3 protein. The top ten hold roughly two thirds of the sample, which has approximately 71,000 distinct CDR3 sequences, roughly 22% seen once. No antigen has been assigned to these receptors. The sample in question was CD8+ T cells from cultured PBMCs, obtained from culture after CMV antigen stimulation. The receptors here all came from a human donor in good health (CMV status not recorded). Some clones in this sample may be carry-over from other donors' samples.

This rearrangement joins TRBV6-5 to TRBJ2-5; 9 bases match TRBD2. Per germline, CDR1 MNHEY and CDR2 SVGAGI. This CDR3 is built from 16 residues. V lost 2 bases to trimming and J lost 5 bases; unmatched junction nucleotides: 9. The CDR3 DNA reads TGTGCCAGCAGTTACACTGGGACTAGCCTCAGGGAGACCCAGTACTTC. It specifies CASSYTGTSLRETQYF.

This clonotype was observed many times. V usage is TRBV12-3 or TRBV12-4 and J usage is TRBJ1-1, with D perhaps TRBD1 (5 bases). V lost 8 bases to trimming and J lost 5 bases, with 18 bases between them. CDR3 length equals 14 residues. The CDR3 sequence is CASCWGGRETEAFF. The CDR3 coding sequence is TGTGCCAGCTGCTGGGGGGGTCGGGAGACTGAAGCTTTCTTT.

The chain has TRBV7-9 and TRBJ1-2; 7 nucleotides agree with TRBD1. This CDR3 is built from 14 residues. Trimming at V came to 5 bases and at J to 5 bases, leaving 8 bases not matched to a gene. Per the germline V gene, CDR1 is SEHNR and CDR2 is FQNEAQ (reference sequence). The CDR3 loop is CASSTVGQKYGYTF. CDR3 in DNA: TGTGCCAGCAGCACCGTGGGACAGAAATATGGCTACACCTTC.

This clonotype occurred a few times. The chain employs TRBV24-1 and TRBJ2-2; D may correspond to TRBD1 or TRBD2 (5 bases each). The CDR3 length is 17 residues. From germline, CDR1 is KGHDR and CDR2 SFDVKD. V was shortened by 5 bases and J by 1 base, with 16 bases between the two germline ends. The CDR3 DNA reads TGTGCCACCAGTGGTACAGCCGGGGCCCAGAACACCGGGGAGCTGTTTTTT. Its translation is CATSGTAGAQNTGELFF.

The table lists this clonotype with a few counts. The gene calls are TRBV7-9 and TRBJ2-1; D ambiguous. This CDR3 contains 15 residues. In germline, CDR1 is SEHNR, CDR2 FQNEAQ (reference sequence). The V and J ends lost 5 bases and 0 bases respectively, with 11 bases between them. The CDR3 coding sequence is TGTGCCAGCAGCGCTTCGGTCCGCTCCTACAATGAGCAGTTCTTC. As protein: CASSASVRSYNEQFF.

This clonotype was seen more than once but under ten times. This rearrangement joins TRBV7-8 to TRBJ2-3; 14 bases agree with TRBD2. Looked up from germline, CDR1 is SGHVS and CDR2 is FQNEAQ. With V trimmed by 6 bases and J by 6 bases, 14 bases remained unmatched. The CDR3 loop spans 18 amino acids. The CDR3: CASSLTSGGARTNDTQYF. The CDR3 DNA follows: TGTGCCAGCAGTCTGACTAGCGGGGGGGCACGCACAAATGATACGCAGTATTTT.

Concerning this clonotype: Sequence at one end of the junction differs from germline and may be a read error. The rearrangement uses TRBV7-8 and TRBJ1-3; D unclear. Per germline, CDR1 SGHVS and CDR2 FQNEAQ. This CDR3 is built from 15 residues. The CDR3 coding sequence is TGTGCCAGCAGCCTAGCCCCGGGGAAGGAAAACACCATATATTTT. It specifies CASSLAPGKENTIYF.

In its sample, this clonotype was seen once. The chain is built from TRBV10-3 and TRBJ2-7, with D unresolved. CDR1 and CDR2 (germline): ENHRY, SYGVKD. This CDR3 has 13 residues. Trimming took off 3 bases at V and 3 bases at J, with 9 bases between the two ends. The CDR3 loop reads CAISEERFYEQYF. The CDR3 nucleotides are TGTGCCATCAGTGAAGAACGGTTCTACGAGCAGTACTTC.

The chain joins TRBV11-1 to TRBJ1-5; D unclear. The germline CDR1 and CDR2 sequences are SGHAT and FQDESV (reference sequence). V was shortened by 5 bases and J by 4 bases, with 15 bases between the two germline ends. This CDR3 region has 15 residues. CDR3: CASSAGTTTNQPQHF. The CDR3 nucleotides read TGTGCCAGCAGCGCCGGAACTACAACAAATCAGCCCCAGCATTTT.

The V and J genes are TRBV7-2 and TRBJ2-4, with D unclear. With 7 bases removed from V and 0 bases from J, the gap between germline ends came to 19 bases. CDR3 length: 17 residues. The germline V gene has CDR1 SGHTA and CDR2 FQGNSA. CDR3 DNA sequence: TGTGCCAGCACCTTTGCACAGTATCCCCTAGCCAAAAACATTCAGTACTTC. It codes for CASTFAQYPLAKNIQYF. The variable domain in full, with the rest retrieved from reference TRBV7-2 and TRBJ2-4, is GAGVSQSPSNKVTEKGKDVELRCDPISGHTALYWYRQSLGQGLEFLIYFQGNSAPDKSGLPSDRFSAERTGGSVSTLTIQRTQQEDSAVYLCASTFAQYPLAKNIQYFGAGTRLSVL.

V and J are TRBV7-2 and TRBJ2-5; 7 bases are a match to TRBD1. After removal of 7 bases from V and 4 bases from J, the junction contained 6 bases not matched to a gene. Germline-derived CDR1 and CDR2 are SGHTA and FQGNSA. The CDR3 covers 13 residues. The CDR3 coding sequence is TGTGCCAGCAATCTAAACAGGGGAGAGACCCAGTACTTC. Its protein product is CASNLNRGETQYF.

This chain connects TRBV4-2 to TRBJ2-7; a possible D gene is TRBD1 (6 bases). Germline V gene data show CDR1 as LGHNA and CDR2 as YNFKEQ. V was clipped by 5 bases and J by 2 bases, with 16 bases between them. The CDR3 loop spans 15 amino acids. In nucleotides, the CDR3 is TGTGCCAGCAGCTACCGGGACACCTTAGCCTACGAGCAGTACTTC. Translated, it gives CASSYRDTLAYEQYF.

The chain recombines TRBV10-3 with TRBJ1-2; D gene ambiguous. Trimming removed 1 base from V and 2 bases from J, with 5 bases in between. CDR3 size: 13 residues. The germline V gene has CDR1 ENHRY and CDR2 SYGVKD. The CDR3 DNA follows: TGTGCCATCAGTGAGTTCGGCAACTATGGCTACACCTTC. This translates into CAISEFGNYGYTF.

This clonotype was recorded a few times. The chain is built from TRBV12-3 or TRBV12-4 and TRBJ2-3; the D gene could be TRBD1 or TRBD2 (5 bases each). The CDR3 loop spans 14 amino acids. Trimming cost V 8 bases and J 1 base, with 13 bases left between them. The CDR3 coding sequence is TGTGCCAGCCAAGTACCGGGGCGCACAGATACGCAGTATTTT. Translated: CASQVPGRTDTQYF.

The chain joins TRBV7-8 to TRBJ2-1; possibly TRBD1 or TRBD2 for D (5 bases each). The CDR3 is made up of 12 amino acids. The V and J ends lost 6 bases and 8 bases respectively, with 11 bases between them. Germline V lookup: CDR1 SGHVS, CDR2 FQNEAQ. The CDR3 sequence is CASRQLGDEQFF. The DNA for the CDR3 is TGTGCCAGCAGACAACTGGGGGATGAGCAGTTCTTC.

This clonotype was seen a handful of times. The CDR3 bases are TGTGCCAGCAGCTTAGACTCAGATACGCAGTATTTT. Translating it yields CASSLDSDTQYF. The gene calls are TRBV11-2 and TRBJ2-3; no clear D gene. V was clipped by 0 bases and J by 4 bases, with 2 bases between them. Germline loops: CDR1 SGHAT, CDR2 FQNNGV. This CDR3 is built from 12 residues.

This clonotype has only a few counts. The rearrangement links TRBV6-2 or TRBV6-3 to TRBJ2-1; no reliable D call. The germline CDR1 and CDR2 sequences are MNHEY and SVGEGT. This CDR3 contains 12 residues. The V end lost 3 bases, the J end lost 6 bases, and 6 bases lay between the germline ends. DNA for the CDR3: TGTGCCAGCAGTTATGAGTTCAATGAGCAGTTCTTC. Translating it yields CASSYEFNEQFF.

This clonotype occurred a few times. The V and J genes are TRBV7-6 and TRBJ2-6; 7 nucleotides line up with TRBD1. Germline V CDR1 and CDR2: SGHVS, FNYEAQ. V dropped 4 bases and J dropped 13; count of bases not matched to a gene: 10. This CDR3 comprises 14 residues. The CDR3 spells CASSSGDSPYVLTF. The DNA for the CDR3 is TGTGCCAGCAGCTCCGGGGACAGCCCCTATGTCCTGACTTTC.

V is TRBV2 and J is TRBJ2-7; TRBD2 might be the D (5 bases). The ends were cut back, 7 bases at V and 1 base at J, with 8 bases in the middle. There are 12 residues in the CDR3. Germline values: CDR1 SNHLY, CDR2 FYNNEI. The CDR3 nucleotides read TGTGCCAGCATTAGAGGGTCCTACGAGCAGTACTTC. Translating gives CASIRGSYEQYF.

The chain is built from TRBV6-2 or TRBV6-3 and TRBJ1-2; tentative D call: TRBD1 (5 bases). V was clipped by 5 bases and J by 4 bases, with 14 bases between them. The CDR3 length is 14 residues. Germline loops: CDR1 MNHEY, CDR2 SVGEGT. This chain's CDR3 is CASSEPQGSYGYTF. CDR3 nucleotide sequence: TGTGCCAGCAGTGAGCCGCAGGGCAGCTATGGCTACACCTTC.

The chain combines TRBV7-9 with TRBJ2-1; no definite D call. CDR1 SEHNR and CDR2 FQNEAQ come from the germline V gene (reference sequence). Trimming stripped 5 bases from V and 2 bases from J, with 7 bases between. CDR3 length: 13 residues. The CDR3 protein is CASSPDAYNEQFF. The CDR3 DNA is TGTGCCAGCAGCCCGGACGCCTACAATGAGCAGTTCTTC.

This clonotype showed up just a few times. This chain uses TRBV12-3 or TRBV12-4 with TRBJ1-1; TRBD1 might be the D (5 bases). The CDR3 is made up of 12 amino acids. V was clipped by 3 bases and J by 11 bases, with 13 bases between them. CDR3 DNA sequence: TGTGCCAGCAGTTTTAAGGGGTCGTGGGCTTTCTTT. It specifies CASSFKGSWAFF.

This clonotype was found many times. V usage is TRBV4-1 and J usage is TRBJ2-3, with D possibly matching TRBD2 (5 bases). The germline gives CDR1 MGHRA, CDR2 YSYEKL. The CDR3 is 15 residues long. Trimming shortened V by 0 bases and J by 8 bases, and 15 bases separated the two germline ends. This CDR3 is CASSQEAVLVITQYF. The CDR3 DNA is TGCGCCAGCAGCCAAGAAGCGGTTCTGGTTATTACGCAGTATTTT.

The CDR3 nucleotides read TGTGCCAGCAGCTCCGGAGCCAATCAACCCAACAATGAGCAGTTCTTC. Amino acids: CASSSGANQPNNEQFF. The rearrangement uses TRBV7-8 and TRBJ2-1, with D uncertain. The CDR3 totals 16 residues. Germline V lookup: CDR1 SGHVS, CDR2 FQNEAQ. V was clipped by 4 bases and J by 5 bases, with 18 bases between them.

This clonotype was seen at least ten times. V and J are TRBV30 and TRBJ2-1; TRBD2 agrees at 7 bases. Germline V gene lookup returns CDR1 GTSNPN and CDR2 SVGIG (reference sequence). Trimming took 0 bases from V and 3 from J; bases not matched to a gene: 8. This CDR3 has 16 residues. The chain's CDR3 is CAWSVEGLADYNEQFF. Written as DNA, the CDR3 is TGTGCCTGGAGTGTAGAGGGGCTAGCGGACTACAATGAGCAGTTCTTC.

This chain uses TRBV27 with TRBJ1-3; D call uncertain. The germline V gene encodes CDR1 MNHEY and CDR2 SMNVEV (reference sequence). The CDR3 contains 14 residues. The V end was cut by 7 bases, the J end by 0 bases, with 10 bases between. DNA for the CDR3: TGTGCCAGCATGTGGAGGGCCTCTGGAAACACCATATATTTT. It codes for CASMWRASGNTIYF.